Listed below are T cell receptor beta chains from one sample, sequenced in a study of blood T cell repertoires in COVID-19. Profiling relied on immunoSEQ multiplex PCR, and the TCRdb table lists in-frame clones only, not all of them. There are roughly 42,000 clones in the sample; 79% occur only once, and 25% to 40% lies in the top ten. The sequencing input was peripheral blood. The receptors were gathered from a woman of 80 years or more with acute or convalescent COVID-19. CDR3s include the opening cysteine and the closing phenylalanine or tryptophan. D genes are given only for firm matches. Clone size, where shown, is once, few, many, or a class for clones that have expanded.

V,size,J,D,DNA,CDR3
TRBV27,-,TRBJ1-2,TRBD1,TGTGCCAGCAGTTTGCAACACGGACAGGGCGGCGGCTACACCTTC,CASSLQHGQGGGYTF
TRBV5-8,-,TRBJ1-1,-,TGTGCCAGCAGCTTGGTCTTGAACACTGAAGCTTTCTTT,CASSLVLNTEAFF
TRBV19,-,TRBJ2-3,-,TGTGCCAGTAAACGGGATTTGACAGATACGCAGTATTTT,CASKRDLTDTQYF
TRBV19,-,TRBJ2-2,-,TGTGCCAGTAGTTACGGGGGAGGCAGGGCCGGGGAGCTGTTTTTT,CASSYGGGRAGELFF
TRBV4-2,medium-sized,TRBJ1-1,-,TGTGCCAGCAGCCAAGATAACACCTACACTGAAGCTTTCTTT,CASSQDNTYTEAFF
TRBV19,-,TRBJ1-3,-,TGTGCCAGTATCCGGACAGCAGGAAACACCATATATTTT,CASIRTAGNTIYF
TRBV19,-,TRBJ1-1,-,TGTGCCAGTAGTAAAGGACGCCCGGAGGGTGCGGGTGAAGCTTTCTTT,CASSKGRPEGAGEAFF
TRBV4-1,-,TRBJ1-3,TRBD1,TGCGCCAGCAGCCAGGAGGCCTCCGGGACAGCCGGAAACACCATATATTTT,CASSQEASGTAGNTIYF
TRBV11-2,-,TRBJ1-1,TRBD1,TGTGCCAGCAGCTTAGCGGGACAGGTCTTT,CASSLAGQVF
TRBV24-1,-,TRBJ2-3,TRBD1,TGTGCCACCAGTGACCGGACAGGAGGCGATACGCAGTATTTT,CATSDRTGGDTQYF
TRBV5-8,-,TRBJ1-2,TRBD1,TGTGCCAGCAGCAGGGACAGGGGTAGCGACTATGGCTACACCTTC,CASSRDRGSDYGYTF
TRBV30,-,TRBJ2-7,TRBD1,TGTGCCTGGAGTGGTGGACAGGGGGCTGTCAGTGCCCTAGGAGAGCAGTACTTC,CAWSGGQGAVSALGEQYF
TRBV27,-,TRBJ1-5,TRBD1,TGTGCCAGCAGTTTATACCTTGACAGGGCAGGGGATCAGCCCCAGCATTTT,CASSLYLDRAGDQPQHF
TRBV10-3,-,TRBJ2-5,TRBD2,TGTGCCATCAGTGATCTAGCGGGAGTGGGTAGGGAGACCCAGTACTTC,CAISDLAGVGRETQYF
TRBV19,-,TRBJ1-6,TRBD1,TGTGCCAGTAGTATCGTGACAGGGGATTCACCCCTCCACTTT,CASSIVTGDSPLHF
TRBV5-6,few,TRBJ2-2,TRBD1,TGTGCCAGCAGCTTAGTACAGGGGGACACCGGGGAGCTGTTTTTT,CASSLVQGDTGELFF
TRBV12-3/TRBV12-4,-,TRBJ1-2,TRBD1,TGTGCCAGCAGGGGACAGGGGGCGAGGGGCTACACCTTC,CASRGQGARGYTF
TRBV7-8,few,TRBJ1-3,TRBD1,TGTGCCAGCAGCTACAGGGGTTCTGGAAACACCATATATTTT,CASSYRGSGNTIYF
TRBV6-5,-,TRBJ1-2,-,TGTGCCAGCAGGCCGACGGGAGGGGGCTATGGCTACACCTTC,CASRPTGGGYGYTF
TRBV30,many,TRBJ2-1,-,TGTGCCTGGGGGGGACTTTTCAATGAGCAGTTCTTC,CAWGGLFNEQFF
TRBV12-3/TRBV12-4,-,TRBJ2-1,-,TGTGCCAGCAGCCTCCGCGAAAAGCAGTTCTTC,CASSLREKQFF